The 23 T cell receptor beta chains in this list originate from one sample, sequenced in a study of radiotherapy plus CTLA-4 blockade in lung cancer. Sequenced by immunoSEQ multiplex PCR; TCRdb stores in-frame clones only, minus some. The sample yields about 110,000 clones, roughly 80% seen once. Sample: peripheral blood, taken from a patient treated with radiotherapy plus ipilimumab. The source is a human donor with non-small cell lung cancer that progressed on radiotherapy plus ipilimumab. Some clones in this sample may be carry-over from other donors' samples.

The count of this clone is one. CDR3 sequence: CASSPGWGVSQPQHF. The DNA of the CDR3 is TGTGCCAGCTCACCCGGTTGGGGAGTTAGTCAGCCCCAGCATTTT. This rearrangement joins TRBV18 to TRBJ1-5; D gene unclear. The germline gives CDR1 KGHSH, CDR2 LQKENI. CDR3 length: 15 amino acids. V was shortened by 3 bases and J by 6 bases, with 15 bases between the two germline ends. The full variable domain, completed using reference TRBV18 and TRBJ1-5, is NAGVMQNPRHLVRRRGQEARLRCSPMKGHSHVYWYRQLPEEGLKFMVYLQKENIIDESGMPKERFSAEFPKEGPSILRIQQVVRGDSAAYFCASSPGWGVSQPQHFGDGTRLSIL.

This rearrangement joins TRBV5-5 to TRBJ2-1, with D hard to call. V was cut by 0 bases and J by 12 bases, with 7 bases left in between. This CDR3 has 11 amino acids. Germline V lookup: CDR1 SGHKS, CDR2 YYEKEE (reference sequence). CDR3 residues: CASSLAWGQFF. Here the CDR3 DNA reads TGTGCCAGCAGCTTGGCCTGGGGGCAGTTCTTC. The whole variable domain, filled in from reference TRBV5-5 and TRBJ2-1, reads DAGVTQSPTHLIKTRGQQVTLRCSPISGHKSVSWYQQVLGQGPQFIFQYYEKEERGRGNFPDRFSARQFPNYSSELNVNALLLGDSALYLCASSLAWGQFFGPGTRLTVL.

Only a few counts were recorded for this clone. This chain joins TRBV6-6 and TRBJ2-1; TRBD2 might be the D (5 bases). From germline, CDR1 is MNHNY and CDR2 SVGAGI (reference sequence). This CDR3 has 13 amino acids. Trimming shortened V by 6 bases and J by 5 bases, and 11 bases separated the two germline ends. CDR3 protein: CASSQLGNNEQFF. The CDR3, as DNA: TGTGCCAGCAGCCAGCTCGGGAACAATGAGCAGTTCTTC.

The chain combines TRBV27 with TRBJ2-5, with D uncertain. The CDR3 runs 13 residues. Germline CDR1 and CDR2: MNHEY and SMNVEV (reference sequence). V lost 3 bases and J lost 4, with 9 bases in between. The CDR3 sequence: CASSFNLRETQYF. For the CDR3, the DNA is TGTGCCAGCAGTTTTAATTTAAGAGAGACCCAGTACTTC.

This chain uses TRBV7-9 with TRBJ1-4; D call uncertain. CDR1 is SEHNR, CDR2 FQNEAQ, per germline (reference sequence). V was clipped by 1 base and J by 0 bases, with 15 bases between them. The CDR3 has 18 amino acids. The CDR3 DNA follows: TGTGCCAGCAGCTTAGGGCTTTCCGGAGCAGCAACTAATGAAAAACTGTTTTTT. It yields the protein CASSLGLSGAATNEKLFF.

V is TRBV5-1 and J is TRBJ2-3; D is possibly TRBD2 (5 bases). The V end lost 4 bases, the J end lost 1 base, and 13 bases lay between the germline ends. CDR3 length equals 15 residues. Looked up from germline, CDR1 is SGHRS and CDR2 is YFSETQ. CDR3 DNA: TGCGCCAGCAGCCCGGGTCGGACTCGCACAGATACGCAGTATTTT. It encodes CASSPGRTRTDTQYF.

The rearrangement links TRBV29-1 to TRBJ2-1, with a weak D call TRBD2 (6 bases). The germline CDR1 and CDR2 sequences are SQVTM and ANQGSEA. Trimming took 7 bases from V and 0 from J, leaving 19 bases between them. The CDR3 consists of 16 residues. The CDR3 DNA reads TGCAGCGCCGGAGGAGGCGGGGCGGCCTCCTACAATGAGCAGTTCTTC. Amino acids: CSAGGGGAASYNEQFF.

J is TRBJ1-3 and V is TRBV2, with a weak D call TRBD1 (5 bases). The germline V gene has CDR1 SNHLY and CDR2 FYNNEI. This CDR3 is 14 amino acids long. The V end lost 6 bases, the J end lost 4 bases, and 13 bases lay between the germline ends. The CDR3 is CASRGLLAGNTIYF. The CDR3, as DNA: TGTGCCAGCAGGGGACTTCTAGCAGGAAACACCATATATTTT.

The CDR3 DNA follows: TGTGCCAGCAGCCAACAGAGGGGGGGCCGGTTGGGCAATGAGCAGTTCTTC. The encoded protein is CASSQQRGGRLGNEQFF. The rearrangement uses TRBV4-2 and TRBJ2-1; maybe TRBD2 (7 bases). Per germline, CDR1 LGHNA and CDR2 YNFKEQ. This CDR3 region has 17 residues. V gave up 2 bases and J gave up 6 bases, with 20 bases separating them.

V gene TRBV18 combines with J gene TRBJ2-5, with D hard to call. CDR3 length: 12 amino acids. In germline, CDR1 is KGHSH, CDR2 LQKENI. V was shortened by 3 bases and J by 2 bases, with 4 bases between the two germline ends. The CDR3 loop reads CASSPQQETQYF. The CDR3 nucleotides are TGTGCCAGCTCACCTCAACAAGAGACCCAGTACTTC. Full variable domain (missing parts from reference TRBV18 and TRBJ2-5): NAGVMQNPRHLVRRRGQEARLRCSPMKGHSHVYWYRQLPEEGLKFMVYLQKENIIDESGMPKERFSAEFPKEGPSILRIQQVVRGDSAAYFCASSPQQETQYFGPGTRLLVL.

The chain recombines TRBV5-4 with TRBJ2-7, with 8 bases matching TRBD1. The CDR3 totals 14 residues. V dropped 0 bases and J dropped 6; count of bases not matched to a gene: 5. Germline lookup yields CDR1 SGHNT and CDR2 YYREEE (reference sequence). The CDR3 DNA reads as TGTGCCAGCAGCTTGGGATCTGGGACAGGCGAGCAGTACTTC. This sequence encodes CASSLGSGTGEQYF.

The chain carries TRBV7-9 and TRBJ1-5; 7 nucleotides align to TRBD1. Trimming took 0 bases from V and 4 from J; bases not matched to a gene: 3. CDR1 and CDR2 from the germline V gene are SEHNR and FQNEAQ (reference sequence). This CDR3 has 15 amino acids. In nucleotides, the CDR3 is TGTGCCAGCAGCTTAGCGACAGGGTGGAATCAGCCCCAGCATTTT. This encodes CASSLATGWNQPQHF.

The chain has TRBV15 and TRBJ1-2; tentatively, D is TRBD1 (6 bases). CDR1 is LNHNV and CDR2 is YYDKDF in the germline V gene (reference sequence). The CDR3 runs to 13 residues. V lost 8 bases, J lost 5 bases, and 15 bases lay in between. The CDR3 sequence: CATRGQSLYGYTF. CDR3 bases: TGTGCCACCCGGGGGCAGAGTCTATATGGCTACACCTTC.

The chain combines TRBV7-2 with TRBJ2-5; 11 positions agree with TRBD2. The germline V gene has CDR1 SGHTA and CDR2 FQGNSA. V gave up 5 bases and J gave up 1 base; unmatched junction bases: 9. The CDR3 extends over 17 amino acids. The CDR3 DNA sequence: TGTGCCAGCAGCCTAGGCGGGACTAGCGGACCCCAAGAGACCCAGTACTTC. Translating gives CASSLGGTSGPQETQYF.

The rearrangement joins TRBV6-1 to TRBJ2-3, with D possibly being TRBD2 (7 bases). V was cut by 6 bases and J by 8 bases, with 18 bases left in between. The CDR3 consists of 14 residues. Germline CDR1 and CDR2: MNHNS and SASEGT. The CDR3 region is CASRGGGQWGTQYF. The CDR3, as DNA: TGTGCCAGCAGAGGGGGGGGCCAATGGGGTACGCAGTATTTT.

This rearrangement joins TRBV27 to TRBJ1-4; 7 bases agree with TRBD1. V lost 7 bases to trimming and J lost 8 bases; unmatched junction nucleotides: 7. This CDR3 contains 13 residues. From germline, CDR1 is MNHEY and CDR2 SMNVEV (reference sequence). The CDR3 DNA reads TGTGCCAGCATGCGGCAGGGGGTGGAAAAACTGTTTTTT. Translating gives CASMRQGVEKLFF.

The genes are TRBV5-1 and TRBJ2-6; D not certain. The germline V gene has CDR1 SGHRS and CDR2 YFSETQ. This CDR3 comprises 13 residues. V shed 2 bases and J shed 1 base, with 1 base lying between them. CDR3 protein: CASSFSGANVLTF. The CDR3 DNA reads as TGCGCCAGCAGCTTTTCTGGGGCCAACGTCCTGACTTTC.

The chain is built from TRBV4-1 and TRBJ2-7, with D tentatively TRBD1 (6 bases). V gave up 3 bases and J gave up 0 bases, with 15 bases separating them. In germline, CDR1 is MGHRA, CDR2 YSYEKL. The CDR3 is 16 amino acids. The CDR3 here is CASSHVDRLASYEQYF. CDR3 DNA: TGCGCCAGCAGCCATGTCGACAGGTTAGCCTCCTACGAGCAGTACTTC.

The chain couples TRBV6-5 to TRBJ1-3, with D perhaps TRBD1 (5 bases). The CDR3 loop spans 15 amino acids. CDR1 is MNHEY, CDR2 SVGAGI, per germline. V was shortened by 2 bases and J by 4 bases, with 12 bases between the two germline ends. CDR3 in DNA: TGTGCCAGCAGTTACAAGGGGAACATAGGAAACACCATATATTTT. This gives the protein CASSYKGNIGNTIYF.

The chain recombines TRBV5-6 with TRBJ2-7; D perhaps matches TRBD1 (5 bases). CDR3 length equals 12 residues. The V end was cut by 1 base, the J end by 10 bases, with 12 bases between. From germline, CDR1 is SGHDT and CDR2 YYEEEE. The CDR3 sequence: CASSLTGALQYF. CDR3 coding DNA: TGTGCCAGCAGCTTGACAGGCGCCTTACAGTACTTC.

This chain uses TRBV28 with TRBJ2-7, with a weak D call TRBD1 (5 bases). The CDR3 totals 15 residues. Germline values: CDR1 MDHEN, CDR2 SYDVKM. The V end lost 3 bases, the J end lost 2 bases, and 14 bases lay between the germline ends. CDR3 region: CASSFLADNTYEQYF. The CDR3 DNA sequence: TGTGCCAGCAGTTTCTTGGCGGACAATACCTACGAGCAGTACTTC.

The rearrangement joins TRBV5-6 to TRBJ2-7; 14 bases map to TRBD2. The CDR3 totals 17 residues. Germline CDR1 and CDR2: SGHDT and YYEEEE. Germline trimming cut 4 bases from V and 0 bases from J; bases unmatched to any gene: 6. The CDR3 nucleotides read TGTGCCAGCAGCCGGACTAGCGGGGGGTCAAGCTCCTACGAGCAGTACTTC. Its protein is CASSRTSGGSSSYEQYF.

The chain carries TRBV20-1 and TRBJ2-1; D is uncertain. Germline values: CDR1 DFQATT, CDR2 SNEGSKA (reference sequence). CDR3 length: 11 residues. The ends were cut back, 4 bases at V and 4 bases at J, with 5 bases in the middle. The CDR3 coding sequence is TGCAGTGCTAAACGGTACAATGAGCAGTTCTTC. This translates into CSAKRYNEQFF.